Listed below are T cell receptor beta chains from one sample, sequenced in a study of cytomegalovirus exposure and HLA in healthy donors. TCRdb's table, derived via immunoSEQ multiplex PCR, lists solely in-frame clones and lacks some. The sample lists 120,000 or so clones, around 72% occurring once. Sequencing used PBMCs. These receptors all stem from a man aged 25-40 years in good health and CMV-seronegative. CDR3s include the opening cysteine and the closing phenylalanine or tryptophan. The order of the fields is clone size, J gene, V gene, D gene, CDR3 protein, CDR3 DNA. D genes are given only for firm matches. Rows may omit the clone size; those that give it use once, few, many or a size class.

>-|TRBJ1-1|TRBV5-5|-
CASSFGVTEAFF
TGTGCCAGCAGCTTCGGGGTCACTGAAGCTTTCTTT
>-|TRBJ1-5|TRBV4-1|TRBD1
CASSQGTGGVQPQHF
TGCGCCAGCAGCCAGGGGACAGGGGGCGTTCAGCCCCAGCATTTT
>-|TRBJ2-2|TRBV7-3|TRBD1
CASSAQQGLSTGELFF
TGTGCCAGCAGCGCACAACAGGGGCTGAGCACCGGGGAGCTGTTTTTT
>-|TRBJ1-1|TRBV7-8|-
CASSLSWNTEAFF
TGTGCCAGCAGCTTGTCCTGGAACACTGAAGCTTTCTTT
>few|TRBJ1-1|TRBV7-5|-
CARSLAQGVKNTEAFF
TGTGCCAGAAGCTTAGCGCAGGGGGTCAAGAACACTGAAGCTTTCTTT
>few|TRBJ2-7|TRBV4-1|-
CASSQDRGEGDHEQYF
TGCGCCAGCAGCCAAGATCGGGGAGAGGGGGACCACGAGCAGTACTTC
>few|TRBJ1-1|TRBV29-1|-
CSALKNTEAFF
TGCAGCGCTTTAAAGAACACTGAAGCTTTCTTT
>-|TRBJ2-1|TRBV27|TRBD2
CASSLLPPFGTSENNEQFF
TGTGCCAGCAGTTTACTCCCCCCCTTCGGGACTAGCGAAAACAATGAGCAGTTCTTC
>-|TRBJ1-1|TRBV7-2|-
CASSLRGTEAFF
TGTGCCAGCAGTCTCAGGGGCACTGAAGCTTTCTTT
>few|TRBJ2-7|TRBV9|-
CASSSGQWSSYEQYF
TGTGCCAGCAGTTCCGGTCAATGGAGCTCCTACGAGCAGTACTTC
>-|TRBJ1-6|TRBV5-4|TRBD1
CASRGQENSPLHF
TGTGCCAGCAGAGGACAGGAGAATTCACCCCTCCACTTT
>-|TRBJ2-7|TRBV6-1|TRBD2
CASSVAGGAGYEQYF
TGTGCCAGCAGTGTTGCGGGGGGGGCAGGTTACGAGCAGTACTTC
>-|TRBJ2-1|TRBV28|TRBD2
CASIGGGGANEQFF
TGTGCCAGCATTGGGGGCGGGGGGGCTAATGAGCAGTTCTTC
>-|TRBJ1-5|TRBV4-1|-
CASSQAEGYNQPQHF
TGCGCCAGCAGCCAAGCAGAGGGATACAATCAGCCCCAGCATTTT
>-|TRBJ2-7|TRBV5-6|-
CASSLAGEWGGRYEQYF
TGTGCCAGCAGCTTGGCAGGGGAGTGGGGGGGCAGGTACGAGCAGTACTTC
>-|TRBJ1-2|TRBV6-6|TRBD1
CASIKTGAYGYTF
TGTGCCAGCATCAAAACAGGGGCCTATGGCTACACCTTC
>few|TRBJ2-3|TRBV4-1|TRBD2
CASSRLAGEGDTQYF
TGCGCCAGCAGCCGGCTAGCGGGGGAAGGAGATACGCAGTATTTT
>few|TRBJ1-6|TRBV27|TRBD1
CASSLLTGQGEASPLHF
TGTGCCAGCAGTTTACTCACTGGACAGGGAGAGGCCTCACCCCTCCACTTT
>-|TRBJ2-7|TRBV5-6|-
CASSPRGFYEQYF
TGTGCCAGCAGCCCACGGGGGTTCTACGAGCAGTACTTC
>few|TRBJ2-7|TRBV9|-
CASSVGGDSYEQYF
TGTGCCAGCAGCGTAGGGGGGGACTCCTACGAGCAGTACTTC
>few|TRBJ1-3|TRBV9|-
CASSAQGPGGNTIYF
TGTGCCAGCAGCGCCCAGGGGCCAGGTGGAAACACCATATATTTT
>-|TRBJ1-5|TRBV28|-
CASSRTRQTLNQPQHF
TGTGCCAGCAGCAGGACCCGACAGACACTCAATCAGCCCCAGCATTTT
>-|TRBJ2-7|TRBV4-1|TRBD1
CASSQDAGQGFGEQYF
TGCGCCAGCAGCCAAGATGCAGGACAGGGGTTTGGCGAGCAGTACTTC
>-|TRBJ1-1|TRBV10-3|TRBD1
CAIRNRRQGIDTEAFF
TGTGCCATCAGGAATCGACGACAGGGTATCGACACTGAAGCTTTCTTT
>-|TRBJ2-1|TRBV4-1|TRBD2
CASSPRTSSSSYNEQFF
TGCGCCAGCAGCCCCCGGACTAGCTCAAGCTCCTACAATGAGCAGTTCTTC
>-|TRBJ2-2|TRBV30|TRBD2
CAWSGPGLAAPGELFF
TGTGCCTGGAGCGGGCCGGGACTAGCGGCCCCCGGGGAGCTGTTTTTT
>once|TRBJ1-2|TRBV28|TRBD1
CASSLERQGFNYGYTF
TGTGCCAGCAGTTTAGAGAGACAGGGGTTTAACTATGGCTACACCTTC
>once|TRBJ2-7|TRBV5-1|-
CASKQFGQLYEQHF
TGCGCCAGCAAGCAATTTGGACAGCTCTACGAGCAGCACTTC
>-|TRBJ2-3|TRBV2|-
CASSRRESTDTQYF
TGTGCCAGCAGCAGGCGAGAGAGCACAGATACGCAGTATTTT
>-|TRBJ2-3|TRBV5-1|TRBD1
CASSTGTVSTDTQYF
TGCGCCAGCAGCACAGGGACAGTTAGCACAGATACGCAGTATTTT
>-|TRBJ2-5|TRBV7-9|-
CASSRRRETQYF
TGTGCCAGCAGCCGGAGGAGGGAGACCCAGTACTTC
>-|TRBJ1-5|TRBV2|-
CASSYTDQPQHF
TGTGCCAGCAGTTACACAGATCAGCCCCAGCATTTT
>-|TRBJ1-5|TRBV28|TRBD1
CASSFGQGGLGIGQPQHF
TGTGCCAGCAGTTTTGGGCAGGGGGGCCTTGGGATCGGTCAGCCCCAGCATTTT
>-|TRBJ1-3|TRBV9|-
CASSVTYGGGNTIYF
TGTGCCAGCAGCGTAACTTATGGTGGTGGAAACACCATATATTTT
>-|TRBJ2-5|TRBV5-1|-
CASSPGTNDRPSVETQYF
TGCGCCAGCAGCCCCGGAACGAATGACAGACCGAGTGTGGAGACCCAGTACTTC
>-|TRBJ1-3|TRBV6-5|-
CASRVKGALGNTIYF
TGTGCCAGCAGAGTTAAAGGGGCTTTGGGAAACACCATATATTTT
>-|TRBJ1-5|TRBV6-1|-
CASGPMREGNQPQHF
TGTGCCAGCGGCCCAATGAGGGAGGGCAATCAGCCCCAGCATTTT
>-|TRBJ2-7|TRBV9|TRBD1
CASSVGTGSAYEQYF
TGTGCCAGCAGCGTGGGGACAGGATCGGCCTACGAGCAGTACTTC
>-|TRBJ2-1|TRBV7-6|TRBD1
CASSLMTGGDNEQFF
TGTGCCAGCAGCCTCATGACAGGGGGTGACAATGAGCAGTTCTTC
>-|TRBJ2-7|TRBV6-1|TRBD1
CASSPRDRSYEQYF
TGTGCCAGCAGTCCCCGGGACAGGAGCTACGAGCAGTACTTC
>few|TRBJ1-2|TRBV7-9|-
CASSFEGFALIYGYTF
TGTGCCAGCAGCTTTGAGGGTTTTGCTTTGATATATGGCTACACCTTC
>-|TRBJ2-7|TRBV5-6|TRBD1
CASSFGDRPYEQYF
TGTGCCAGCAGCTTCGGGGACAGGCCCTACGAGCAGTACTTC
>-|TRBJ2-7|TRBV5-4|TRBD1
CASSLGAGTGVSYEQYF
TGTGCCAGCAGCTTGGGGGCCGGGACAGGGGTGTCCTACGAGCAGTACTTC
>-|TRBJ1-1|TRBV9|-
CASSGGETEAFF
TGTGCCAGCAGCGGGGGGGAAACTGAAGCTTTCTTT
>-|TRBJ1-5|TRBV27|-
CASKFAGGVNQPQHF
TGTGCCAGCAAATTCGCGGGGGGGGTCAATCAGCCCCAGCATTTT
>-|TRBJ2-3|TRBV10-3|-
CAISTGDTQYF
TGTGCCATCAGCACAGGAGATACGCAGTATTTT
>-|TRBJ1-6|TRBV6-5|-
CASSYDSASSPLHF
TGTGCCAGCAGTTACGACAGTGCATCTTCACCCCTCCACTTT
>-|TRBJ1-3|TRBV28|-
CASSTQTSGNTIYF
TGTGCCAGCAGTACTCAAACCTCTGGAAACACCATATATTTT
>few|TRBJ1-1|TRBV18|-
CASSPTGSLTEAFF
TGTGCCAGCTCACCAACCGGGTCCCTCACTGAAGCTTTCTTT
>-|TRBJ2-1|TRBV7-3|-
CASSLRPRQAYNEQFF
TGTGCCAGCAGCTTACGTCCAAGACAGGCATACAATGAGCAGTTCTTC
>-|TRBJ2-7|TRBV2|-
CASSEGGRGSYEQYF
TGTGCCAGCAGTGAGGGGGGCAGGGGGTCCTACGAGCAGTACTTC
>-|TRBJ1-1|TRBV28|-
CASRHRTGIMNTEAFF
TGTGCCAGCAGACATCGTACGGGGATAATGAACACTGAAGCTTTCTTT
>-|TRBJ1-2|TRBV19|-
CASSYQTASYGYTF
TGTGCCAGTAGTTACCAGACAGCGAGCTATGGCTACACCTTC
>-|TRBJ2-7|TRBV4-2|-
CASSLGQRSYEQYF
TGTGCCAGCAGCTTGGGTCAGCGTTCCTACGAGCAGTACTTC
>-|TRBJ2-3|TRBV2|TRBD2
CASSRDYADTQYF
TGTGCCAGCAGCCGGGACTACGCAGATACGCAGTATTTT
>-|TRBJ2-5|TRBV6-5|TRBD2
CAPFGRGGETQYF
TGTGCCCCCTTTGGGCGGGGGGGGGAGACCCAGTACTTC
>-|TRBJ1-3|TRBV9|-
CASSQFLGGAGNTIYF
TGTGCCAGCAGCCAATTTTTGGGGGGGGCTGGAAACACCATATATTTT